This T cell receptor beta chain was observed in a study of response to subunit inactivated influenza vaccine. This clonotype occurred a few times. TCRdb re-called the RT-PCR reads with MiXCR, one entry per CDR3 protein. The sample holds around 650,000 distinct CDR3 sequences; approximately 15% are singletons and the top ten take approximately 10%. The sequence was collected from a man aged 45 to 65 who received an inactivated influenza vaccine. This material consisted of PBMCs from blood, taken approximately 12 days after vaccination.

The CDR3 bases are TGTGCCAGCAGCTTGACAGATTACAATGAGCAGTTCTTC. Encoded protein: CASSLTDYNEQFF. This chain links TRBV9 with TRBJ2-1; possible D gene TRBD1, 5 bases. Germline loops: CDR1 SGDLS, CDR2 YYNGEE. The CDR3 is 13 residues long. Trimming pared 4 bases from V and 4 bases from J, leaving 9 bases between.